This paragraph reports one T cell receptor beta chain. This specimen comes from a study of CD8 T cells in ankylosing spondylitis. Losses at the gene ends were 1 base for V and 6 bases for J; bases not matched to a gene: 10. The CDR3 runs to 16 residues. Per germline, CDR1 SGHTA and CDR2 FQGNSA. TCRdb called the 5' RACE reads again in MiXCR, with one record for every CDR3 protein. Of fewer than 400,000 distinct CDR3 sequences listed, 14% to 15% are singletons. V usage is TRBV7-2 and J usage is TRBJ2-3, with 7 bases aligning to TRBD2. Specimen: blood, either unsorted or a sorted T cell fraction (not recorded which). The sequence came from a male donor with ankylosing spondylitis or in good health (not recorded which). In nucleotides, the CDR3 is TGTGCCAGCAGCTTAGATCGCGTTCGGCGGGGGGATACGCAGTATTTT. This encodes CASSLDRVRRGDTQYF.